The 19 T cell receptor beta chains reported below all come from one sample, sequenced in a study of blood T cell repertoires in COVID-19. This table comes from immunoSEQ multiplex PCR, and its TCRdb copy is limited to in-frame clones, with some not included. Of more than 95,000 clones in the sample, 70% to 90% are singletons; the top ten hold around 3.1%. Sequencing was carried out using peripheral blood. Receptors originate from a man aged 50-60 years in a cohort sampled during active COVID-19.

This CDR3 is CASSQVFSSGGQETQYF. In nucleotides, the CDR3 is TGCGCCAGCAGCCAAGTCTTTTCCAGCGGGGGCCAAGAGACCCAGTACTTC. This chain uses TRBV4-1 with TRBJ2-5, with 8 positions matching TRBD2. Trimming cost V 1 base and J 1 base; bases outside gene matches: 8. Germline CDR1 MGHRA, CDR2 YSYEKL. The CDR3 loop spans 17 amino acids.

This clone was counted a single time. The genes are TRBV5-5 and TRBJ1-6; D call uncertain. The CDR3 is made up of 14 amino acids. Germline V gene data show CDR1 as SGHKS and CDR2 as YYEKEE (reference sequence). Trimming removed 4 bases at V and 6 bases at J, with 11 bases between. Written as DNA, the CDR3 is TGTGCCAGCAGCCTCCCGGGGTTTAATTCACCCCTCCACTTT. Translation gives CASSLPGFNSPLHF.

This chain joins TRBV19 and TRBJ2-4; 7 positions agree with TRBD2. There are 14 residues in the CDR3. V trimming: 3 bases; J trimming: 3 bases; junction bases outside the gene matches: 2. Germline values: CDR1 LNHDA, CDR2 SQIVND (reference sequence). CDR3 nucleotides: TGTGCCAGTAGTATGGGGAGGGACAAAAACATTCAGTACTTC. It is translated as CASSMGRDKNIQYF.

This chain joins TRBV29-1 and TRBJ1-2; D is uncertain. V was trimmed by 6 bases and J by 2 bases, leaving 7 bases between them. The CDR3 contains 11 residues. The germline V gene has CDR1 SQVTM and CDR2 ANQGSEA. The CDR3 DNA reads as TGCAGCGTGGAGAGGAACTATGGCTACACCTTC. Protein product: CSVERNYGYTF.

V and J are TRBV7-9 and TRBJ2-2; D gene ambiguous. CDR1 and CDR2 from the germline V gene are SEHNR and FQNEAQ (reference sequence). The V end was cut by 1 base, the J end by 1 base, with 7 bases between. This CDR3 comprises 15 residues. The CDR3, as DNA: TGTGCCAGCAGCTTAGAACAGTGGAACACCGGGGAGCTGTTTTTT. The encoded protein is CASSLEQWNTGELFF.

This chain connects TRBV24-1 to TRBJ2-3, with D uncertain. The CDR3 extends over 13 amino acids. CDR1 and CDR2 from the germline V gene are KGHDR and SFDVKD. Trimming stripped 0 bases from V and 4 bases from J, with 4 bases between. CDR3 nucleotide sequence: TGTGCCACCAGTGATTTGCTCCCAGATACGCAGTATTTT. Amino acid sequence: CATSDLLPDTQYF.

V usage is TRBV29-1 and J usage is TRBJ1-2; 8 bases agree with TRBD1. Germline lookup yields CDR1 SQVTM and CDR2 ANQGSEA. The J segment lost 5 bases and the V segment lost 1 base, leaving 3 bases of the junction unmatched. This CDR3 contains 13 residues. CDR3 coding DNA: TGCAGCGTTGAAGGGACAGGGTTGTATGGCTACACCTTC. Amino acid sequence: CSVEGTGLYGYTF.

This clone was seen only once. The V gene is TRBV7-9, the J gene TRBJ2-7; D not certain. V was trimmed by 8 bases and J by 1 base, leaving 12 bases between them. The CDR3 covers 13 residues. Germline CDR1 and CDR2: SEHNR and FQNEAQ (reference sequence). In DNA form, the CDR3 reads TGTGCCAGCTCCGCGGAAACTTCCTACGAGCAGTACGTC. Translating it yields CASSAETSYEQYV.

The chain recombines TRBV9 with TRBJ2-5, with D possibly TRBD2 on 5 matching bases. The germline V gene encodes CDR1 SGDLS and CDR2 YYNGEE. There are 15 residues in the CDR3. Deletions cut 0 bases from V and 1 base from J, with 10 bases between. The CDR3, as DNA: TGTGCCAGCAGCGTAGCGGCGGGCCTCCAAGAGACCCAGTACTTC. It specifies CASSVAAGLQETQYF.

The rearrangement joins TRBV24-1 to TRBJ2-1; TRBD2 matches at 13 bases. The CDR3 is 16 amino acids. Germline-derived CDR1 and CDR2 are KGHDR and SFDVKD. V shed 7 bases and J 8 bases; nucleotides not matched to a gene: 10. The DNA for the CDR3 is TGTGCCACCAGGCCCCTTACTAGCGGGGGGGCCGATGAGCAGTTCTTC. This encodes CATRPLTSGGADEQFF.

The genes are TRBV5-8 and TRBJ2-3; D perhaps matches TRBD2 (5 bases). Germline-derived CDR1 and CDR2 are SGHTS and YDEGEE. The germline V and J ends were trimmed by 7 bases and 0 bases, with 15 bases remaining between them. CDR3 length: 15 residues. The CDR3 DNA sequence: TGTGCCAGCTTAACGGAGGTGCCAAGCACAGATACGCAGTATTTT. Amino acids: CASLTEVPSTDTQYF.

The chain uses TRBV28 and TRBJ2-7; the match to TRBD1 covers 7 bases. Per the germline V gene, CDR1 is MDHEN and CDR2 is SYDVKM. This CDR3 comprises 14 residues. The V segment lost 5 bases and the J segment 1 base; nucleotides outside the gene matches: 5. This chain's CDR3 is CASSGTVSSYEQYV. CDR3 nucleotide sequence: TGTGCCAGCAGTGGGACAGTCTCTTCCTACGAGCAGTACGTC.

The V and J genes are TRBV15 and TRBJ1-3; TRBD1 agrees at 10 bases. This CDR3 contains 15 residues. Germline trimming cut 3 bases from V and 2 bases from J; bases unmatched to any gene: 1. Germline CDR1 and CDR2: LNHNV and YYDKDF (reference sequence). CDR3 region: CATSRTGGPGNTIYF. CDR3 nucleotide sequence: TGTGCCACCAGCAGGACAGGGGGCCCTGGAAACACCATATATTTT.

The chain links TRBV7-8 to TRBJ1-5, with D possibly TRBD1 on 5 matching bases. The CDR3 sequence is 14 residues long. V lost 5 bases and J 7 bases, leaving 15 bases between the germline ends. Germline V lookup: CDR1 SGHVS, CDR2 FQNEAQ. The CDR3 DNA reads as TGTGCCAGCAGCGCTTCGACAGTCCGACAGCCCCAGCATTTT. This codes for CASSASTVRQPQHF.

This clone was seen only a few times. This chain uses TRBV29-1 with TRBJ2-2; D gene ambiguous. V was shortened by 7 bases and J by 6 bases, with 12 bases between the two germline ends. Germline assignment: CDR1 SQVTM and CDR2 ANQGSEA. This CDR3 is built from 12 residues. The CDR3 here is CSASFFSGELFF. The CDR3 DNA follows: TGCAGCGCTTCTTTCTTTTCCGGGGAGCTGTTTTTT.

V and J are TRBV2 and TRBJ2-1; 12 bases are a match to TRBD2. Per the germline V gene, CDR1 is SNHLY and CDR2 is FYNNEI. J gave up 10 bases and V 11 bases, and 9 bases lay outside the gene matches. The CDR3 sequence is 13 residues long. CDR3 loop: CAAPASGGEEQFF. CDR3 nucleotide sequence: TGTGCCGCCCCGGCTAGCGGGGGGGAAGAGCAGTTCTTC.

This clone showed up just a few times. V gene TRBV29-1 combines with J gene TRBJ1-2; TRBD1 matches at 9 bases. V was pared by 2 bases and J by 6 bases, with 1 base of the junction left unmatched. The CDR3 runs 12 residues. CDR1 and CDR2 from the germline V gene are SQVTM and ANQGSEA. Written as DNA, the CDR3 is TGCAGCGTTGAAACAGGGGGCGATGGCTACACCTTC. Translated, it gives CSVETGGDGYTF.

This clone has a single count. The rearrangement joins TRBV6-5 to TRBJ2-4; 11 bases agree with TRBD2. Germline-derived CDR1 and CDR2 are MNHEY and SVGAGI. The CDR3 has 15 amino acids. With V trimmed by 6 bases and J by 1 base, 2 bases remained unmatched. Here the CDR3 reads CASRLAGAAKNIQYF. The CDR3 DNA reads TGTGCCAGCAGACTAGCGGGGGCCGCCAAAAACATTCAGTACTTC.

This chain joins TRBV2 and TRBJ2-2; tentative D call: TRBD1 (6 bases). The CDR3 runs 15 residues. The V gene's germline CDR1 is SNHLY and CDR2 FYNNEI. V lost 4 bases and J 0 bases, leaving 9 bases between the germline ends. As DNA, the CDR3 is TGTGCCAGCAGTGGACAGGATTCGAACACCGGGGAGCTGTTTTTT. Encoded protein: CASSGQDSNTGELFF.